These 22 T cell receptor beta chains were sequenced from one sample in a study of siplizumab effects on memory and regulatory T cells. Researchers maintained the mixed lymphocyte reaction cells in coculture at 37°C for 5 to 6 days. Their antigen targets remain unknown. Clones were read by immunoSEQ multiplex PCR, and TCRdb kept only the in-frame ones, dropping some. The sample lists several thousand clones; 50% were seen once. The specimen was CFSE-low (dividing) CD8+ T cells sorted from an allogeneic mixed lymphocyte reaction. The receptors derive from a human donor in good health; the cells came from an allogeneic mixed lymphocyte reaction. Some clones in this sample may be carry-over from other donors' samples.

The CDR3 protein is CASSPLGVAGELFF. The CDR3 nucleotides are TGTGCCAGCAGTCCACTAGGGGTAGCGGGGGAGCTGTTTTTT. The J gene is TRBJ2-2, the V gene TRBV6-5; D is possibly TRBD1 or TRBD2 (5 bases each). V was clipped by 5 bases and J by 8 bases, with 15 bases between them. The CDR3 spans 14 residues. Germline V lookup: CDR1 MNHEY, CDR2 SVGAGI.

V is TRBV7-9 and J is TRBJ1-2; tentatively, D is TRBD1 (5 bases). The germline V gene has CDR1 SEHNR and CDR2 FQNEAQ (reference sequence). The CDR3 is 15 amino acids. The ends were cut back, 3 bases at V and 2 bases at J, with 13 bases in the middle. CDR3 protein: CASSLYVGGNYGYTF. The CDR3 DNA is TGTGCCAGCAGCTTGTACGTCGGGGGGAACTATGGCTACACCTTC.

The J gene is TRBJ2-1, the V gene TRBV6-5, with D perhaps matching TRBD1 (5 bases). This CDR3 region has 13 residues. Trimming removed 0 bases at V and 6 bases at J, with 6 bases between. Germline CDR1 MNHEY, CDR2 SVGAGI. This chain's CDR3 is CASSYSGANEQFF. For the CDR3, the DNA is TGTGCCAGCAGTTACTCAGGGGCCAATGAGCAGTTCTTC.

V and J are TRBV2 and TRBJ2-7; D is unresolved. Trimming stripped 7 bases from V and 3 bases from J, with 10 bases between. CDR3 length: 12 amino acids. CDR1 is SNHLY, CDR2 FYNNEI, per germline. The CDR3 here is CASNDLSYEQYF. The CDR3 DNA follows: TGTGCCAGCAATGATCTCAGCTACGAGCAGTACTTC.

A single count supports this clone. A much larger clone sits a single nucleotide away, making a read error possible. The chain carries TRBV30 and TRBJ1-4, with TRBD1 as a possible D gene (6 bases). Germline assignment: CDR1 GTSNPN and CDR2 SVGIG (reference sequence). V shed 4 bases and J shed 2 bases, with 23 bases lying between them. The CDR3 is made up of 18 amino acids. The CDR3 DNA reads as TGTGCCTGGAACCCCCGAGGGGACAAGGTGTCGACTAATGAAAAACTGTTTTTT. Translated: CAWNPRGDKVSTNEKLFF.

The chain is built from TRBV27 and TRBJ2-2; D gene uncertain. This CDR3 contains 14 residues. The V gene lost 5 bases and the J gene lost 2 bases, with 9 bases spanning the gap. CDR1 MNHEY and CDR2 SMNVEV come from the germline V gene (reference sequence). The CDR3, as DNA: TGTGCCAGCAGTCTGCACACAAACACCGGGGAGCTGTTTTTT. Protein product: CASSLHTNTGELFF.

In this sample, this clone turned up a few times. This rearrangement joins TRBV7-2 to TRBJ2-7; D not certain. The V gene lost 5 bases and the J gene lost 1 base, with 12 bases spanning the gap. The CDR3 is 14 residues long. Germline CDR1 and CDR2: SGHTA and FQGNSA. The DNA of the CDR3 is TGTGCCAGCAGCCCACAGCAGGAGTCCTACGAGCAGTACTTC. It codes for CASSPQQESYEQYF.

The chain couples TRBV7-3 to TRBJ2-5, with 7 bases aligning to TRBD1. The J call may be in error: the DNA end matches TRBJ2-7 better. Germline V gives CDR1 SGHTA, CDR2 FQGTGA. The length of the CDR3 is 13 residues. CDR3 sequence reads: CASSFMGQPEQYF. DNA of the CDR3: TGTGCCAGCAGCTTCATGGGACAGCCCGAGCAGTACTTC.

By its share, this clone is medium-sized. J is TRBJ2-7 and V is TRBV5-1; 11 positions match TRBD1. The germline V gene encodes CDR1 SGHRS and CDR2 YFSETQ. This CDR3 is 16 amino acids long. The V gene end was trimmed by 1 base and the J gene end by 2 bases; junction bases not matched to a gene: 5. This chain's CDR3 is CASSLSPGQGAYEQYF. CDR3 nucleotide sequence: TGCGCCAGCAGCTTGTCACCGGGACAGGGGGCCTACGAGCAGTACTTC.

Only a few counts were recorded for this clone. The chain joins TRBV5-4 to TRBJ1-2; D perhaps matches TRBD1 (5 bases). The length of the CDR3 is 15 residues. V was cut by 3 bases and J by 4 bases, with 16 bases left in between. Germline-derived CDR1 and CDR2 are SGHNT and YYREEE (reference sequence). CDR3 region: CASSYLQDSFYGYTF. The CDR3, as DNA: TGTGCCAGCAGCTACCTTCAAGACAGCTTCTATGGCTACACCTTC.

The CDR3 bases are TGCGCCAGCAGCGTACAGGGGGCAGAGGGCTACACCTTC. Translated, it gives CASSVQGAEGYTF. This chain joins TRBV5-1 and TRBJ1-2, with TRBD1 identical over 9 bases. V dropped 4 bases and J dropped 8; count of bases not matched to a gene: 6. The CDR3 has 13 residues. The germline gives CDR1 SGHRS, CDR2 YFSETQ. Variable domain in full (rest from reference TRBV5-1 and TRBJ1-2): KAGVTQTPRYLIKTRGQQVTLSCSPISGHRSVSWYQQTPGQGLQFLFEYFSETQRNKGNFPGRFSGRQFSNSRSEMNVSTLELGDSALYLCASSVQGAEGYTFGSGTRLTVV.

Of note for this clone: The limits of the CDR3 on the DNA are not certain, so only TCRdb's listed CDR3 is given. The V gene is TRBV28, the J gene TRBJ1-2. The CDR3 comprises 14 residues, both ends counted. Germline-derived CDR1 and CDR2 are MDHEN and SYDVKM. The CDR3: CASSTSGGTYGYTF.

J is TRBJ1-1 and V is TRBV30, with TRBD1 as a possible D gene (5 bases). With 5 bases removed from V and 6 bases from J, the gap between germline ends came to 16 bases. CDR3 length equals 13 residues. Germline CDR1 is GTSNPN and CDR2 is SVGIG (reference sequence). Here the CDR3 reads CAWRDHLFAEAFF. In DNA form, the CDR3 reads TGTGCCTGGCGGGACCACCTATTCGCTGAAGCTTTCTTT.

The chain joins TRBV18 to TRBJ2-1, with TRBD2 matching 10 bases. CDR1 KGHSH and CDR2 LQKENI come from the germline V gene. With 4 bases clipped from V and 10 bases from J, the junction kept 4 bases outside the gene matches. The CDR3 is made up of 13 amino acids. The CDR3 here is CASSQLAGIEQFF. CDR3 DNA sequence: TGTGCCAGCTCACAACTAGCGGGAATCGAGCAGTTCTTC.

V and J are TRBV7-9 and TRBJ2-3; 8 nucleotides align to TRBD2. The V gene end was trimmed by 8 bases and the J gene end by 2 bases; junction bases not matched to a gene: 9. The CDR3 totals 15 residues. The germline CDR1 and CDR2 sequences are SEHNR and FQNEAQ (reference sequence). The CDR3 DNA sequence: TGTGCCAGCTTATTCGCGGGAGGCCCCACAGATACGCAGTATTTT. Its protein product is CASLFAGGPTDTQYF.

This clone has at least ten counts. This rearrangement joins TRBV19 to TRBJ1-5; D not resolved. Germline values: CDR1 LNHDA, CDR2 SQIVND (reference sequence). The CDR3 length is 15 residues. Trimming shortened V by 9 bases and J by 3 bases, and 18 bases separated the two germline ends. The CDR3 loop is CASQVRAASNQPQHF. The CDR3 DNA reads TGTGCCAGCCAAGTACGGGCCGCTTCCAATCAGCCCCAGCATTTT.

This clone was seen a few times. The chain recombines TRBV6-1 with TRBJ1-2, with a weak D call TRBD1 (6 bases). V gave up 7 bases and J gave up 8 bases, with 20 bases separating them. The CDR3 has 14 residues. Germline V lookup: CDR1 MNHNS, CDR2 SASEGT. The CDR3 nucleotides read TGTGCCAGCATGTTCTTAGGGGGAGGTCGCGGCTACACCTTC. This translates into CASMFLGGGRGYTF.

The V call is TRBV5-8, the J call TRBJ1-4; D is possibly TRBD1 (5 bases). Trimming cost V 3 bases and J 6 bases, with 18 bases left between them. Germline V gene lookup returns CDR1 SGHTS and CDR2 YDEGEE. This CDR3 has 16 amino acids. CDR3 amino acids: CASSYDPDRHYEKLFF. In DNA, the CDR3 is TGTGCCAGCAGCTACGACCCCGACAGACACTATGAAAAACTGTTTTTT.

This clone is labeled medium-sized. The V and J genes are TRBV29-1 and TRBJ2-5; D unclear. CDR1 SQVTM and CDR2 ANQGSEA come from the germline V gene. The CDR3 covers 13 residues. The V end lost 5 bases, the J end lost 0 bases, and 10 bases lay between the germline ends. The CDR3 coding sequence is TGCAGCGTTAATACAGTGTACCAAGAGACCCAGTACTTC. Its protein product is CSVNTVYQETQYF. Looking up the rest from reference TRBV29-1 and TRBJ2-5 gives the full variable domain: SAVISQKPSRDICQRGTSLTIQCQVDSQVTMMFWYRQQPGQSLTLIATANQGSEATYESGFVIDKFPISRPNLTFSTLTVSNMSPEDSSIYLCSVNTVYQETQYFGPGTRLLVL.

This sequence joins TRBV6-1 and TRBJ2-5; D not resolved. Germline V gene data show CDR1 as MNHNS and CDR2 as SASEGT. The CDR3 extends over 11 amino acids. V was cut by 9 bases and J by 3 bases, with 8 bases left in between. CDR3 amino acids: CASPGEETQYF. CDR3 DNA: TGTGCCAGTCCCGGTGAAGAGACCCAGTACTTC.

This clone rates as medium-sized. V gene TRBV27 combines with J gene TRBJ1-2; D unclear. The length of the CDR3 is 12 residues. Trimming cost V 10 bases and J 8 bases, with 17 bases left between them. Germline V lookup: CDR1 MNHEY, CDR2 SMNVEV (reference sequence). Here the CDR3 reads CATLREDAGYTF. CDR3 bases: TGTGCCACCCTGAGGGAGGACGCGGGCTACACCTTC.

With regard to this clone: The same CDR3 can be traced to other DNA sequences in this sample. This chain connects TRBV7-3 to TRBJ2-2; D is undetermined. Trimming cost V 1 base and J 5 bases, with 5 bases left between them. Germline assignment: CDR1 SGHTA and CDR2 FQGTGA. This CDR3 region has 13 residues. CDR3 in amino acids: CASSLIGTGELFF. CDR3 sequence (DNA): TGTGCCAGCAGCTTAATAGGGACCGGGGAGCTGTTTTTT.